The rows below give T cell receptor beta chains drawn from one sample of a study of blood T cell repertoires in COVID-19. TCRdb's table, derived via immunoSEQ multiplex PCR, lists solely in-frame clones and lacks some. In the table there are about 87,000 clones, about 85% of which are singletons. The material sequenced was peripheral blood. The receptors shown here come from a woman aged 70 to 79 with acute or convalescent COVID-19. Each CDR3 is given with its conserved first and last residue. The order of the fields is D gene, J gene, clone size, V gene, CDR3 DNA, CDR3 protein. The D gene is left open where the match is weak. Clone size is given for some rows only: seen once, a few or many times, or a class if the clone is expanded.

.,TRBJ1-5,.,TRBV6-2/TRBV6-3,TGTGCCAGCAGTTACCAAAATCAGCCCCAGCATTTT,CASSYQNQPQHF
.,TRBJ1-1,.,TRBV28,TGTGCCAGCAGTTTATTACAGGAGGAAGCTTTCTTT,CASSLLQEEAFF
.,TRBJ1-1,.,TRBV4-1,TGCGCCAGCAGCCAAAGGTTAAGAGAGGGGGACACTGAAGCTTTCTTT,CASSQRLREGDTEAFF
.,TRBJ1-6,.,TRBV30,TGTGCCTGGAGCACCGACAGAGTATCACCCCTCCACTTT,CAWSTDRVSPLHF
.,TRBJ2-5,once,TRBV2,TGTGCCAGCAGTGATGGCAAGACAGCACAAGAGACCCAGTACTTC,CASSDGKTAQETQYF
.,TRBJ2-7,.,TRBV5-1,TGCGCCAGCAGCTTGACCCCGACTACCAGTACTTACGAGCAGTACTTC,CASSLTPTTSTYEQYF
.,TRBJ2-7,.,TRBV5-4,TGTGCCAGCAGCTTGGACAGTTTCGCCCTCGAGCAGTACTTC,CASSLDSFALEQYF
TRBD2,TRBJ2-1,.,TRBV24-1,TGTGCCACCAGTGATCCAGGGACTAGCGGGGGGGCCGATGAGCAGTTCTTC,CATSDPGTSGGADEQFF
TRBD1,TRBJ1-1,.,TRBV11-3,TGTGCCAGTACGACAGGGATTAACACTGAAGCTTTCTTT,CASTTGINTEAFF
.,TRBJ1-1,.,TRBV6-6,TGTGCCAGCAGTTACAGGGGCAGGAACACTGAAGCTTTCTTT,CASSYRGRNTEAFF
TRBD1,TRBJ1-2,.,TRBV9,TGTGCCAGCAGCGGCGGACAGGGCATTAACTATGGCTACACCTTC,CASSGGQGINYGYTF
.,TRBJ1-2,.,TRBV7-9,TGTGCCAGCAGTACAGAACAGGGTAACTATGGCTACACCTTC,CASSTEQGNYGYTF
.,TRBJ2-5,.,TRBV5-4,TGTGCCAGCAGCTTGGAGACGGGTGAGACCCAGTACTTC,CASSLETGETQYF
.,TRBJ2-2,once,TRBV7-3,TGTGCCAGCAGCTTATCCCGGAACACCGGGGAGCTGTTTTTT,CASSLSRNTGELFF
TRBD2,TRBJ2-2,.,TRBV7-9,TGTGCCAGCAGCCCCGGGGGGGCAGTCACCGGGGAGCTGTTTTTT,CASSPGGAVTGELFF
TRBD1,TRBJ1-1,.,TRBV27,TGTGCCAGCTGGGCCAGGGGGGACACTGAAGCTTTCTTT,CASWARGDTEAFF
TRBD2,TRBJ2-2,.,TRBV12-3/TRBV12-4,TGTGCCAGCAGTCGGGGGGGCGGCGGGGAGCTGTTTTTT,CASSRGGGGELFF
TRBD2,TRBJ2-7,.,TRBV28,TGTGCCTCAGGACTAGCGGGGTACGAGCAGTACTTC,CASGLAGYEQYF
.,TRBJ1-1,.,TRBV5-1,TGCGCCAGCAGCGATACCGGGACAACCTACACTGAAGCTTTCTTT,CASSDTGTTYTEAFF
.,TRBJ2-3,.,TRBV27,TGTGCCAGCAGCTTAAGGACTACCTACACAGATACGCAGTATTTT,CASSLRTTYTDTQYF
.,TRBJ2-2,.,TRBV9,TGTGCCAGCAGCGTAGATTCAAACACCGGGGAGCTGTTTTTT,CASSVDSNTGELFF
.,TRBJ1-6,.,TRBV6-5,TGTGCCAGCAGGAAGACAGGCAATTCACCCCTCCACTTT,CASRKTGNSPLHF
.,TRBJ2-2,.,TRBV29-1,TGCAGCGTTGAGGGAGGTTTAGCGAACACCGGGGAGCTGTTTTTT,CSVEGGLANTGELFF
TRBD1,TRBJ1-4,.,TRBV2,TGTGCCAGCAGCGGGACAGTGGGGGAAAAACTGTTTTTT,CASSGTVGEKLFF